The source of this T cell receptor beta chain is a study of cytomegalovirus exposure and HLA in healthy donors. Whole-study context: The same platform was used for the roughly 110 validation repertoires as for the 666 first-cohort repertoires, as reported in a later analysis.

Only one count was recorded for this clone. This CDR3 is built from 17 residues. Germline-derived CDR1 and CDR2 are LGHNT and FRNRAP. V lost 1 base and J 2 bases, leaving 17 bases between the germline ends. Profiling relied on immunoSEQ multiplex PCR, and the TCRdb table lists in-frame clones only, not all of them. The data show 75,000 to 100,000 clones, with 95% to 97% seen just once and 0.78% held by the top ten. The gene calls are TRBV12-5 and TRBJ2-5; no reliable D call. The sequencing input was PBMCs. This TCR derives from a man between 18 and 29 years old in good health and CMV-seronegative. CDR3: CASGLAIQRVRQETQYF. Written as DNA, the CDR3 is TGTGCTAGTGGTTTGGCCATTCAACGGGTAAGACAAGAGACCCAGTACTTC.